The 8 T cell receptor beta chains below come from one sample, sequenced in a study of blood T cell repertoires in COVID-19. Here immunoSEQ multiplex PCR was the method, and the copy in TCRdb shows in-frame clones only, minus some. Of about 310,000 clones listed, approximately 81% are singletons. Material for sequencing was PBMCs or T cells enriched from blood (not recorded which). The receptor set was obtained from a woman in her 30s who had been exposed to COVID-19.

There are a few counts of this clone. The V call is TRBV2, the J call TRBJ2-2; tentative D call: TRBD1 (6 bases). This CDR3 comprises 15 residues. Trimming took off 3 bases at V and 4 bases at J, with 12 bases between the two ends. The V gene's germline CDR1 is SNHLY and CDR2 FYNNEI. CDR3 residues: CASSEGTRPTGELFF. The CDR3 coding sequence is TGTGCCAGCAGTGAGGGGACAAGACCCACCGGGGAGCTGTTTTTT. Full variable domain (rest looked up from reference TRBV2 and TRBJ2-2): EPEVTQTPSHQVTQMGQEVILRCVPISNHLYFYWYRQILGQKVEFLVSFYNNEISEKSEIFDDQFSVERPDGSNFTLKIRSTKLEDSAMYFCASSEGTRPTGELFFGEGSRLTVL.

The chain employs TRBV13 and TRBJ2-7; 8 bases are a match to TRBD1. This CDR3 is 14 amino acids long. In germline, CDR1 is PRHDT, CDR2 FYEKMQ (reference sequence). Trimming removed 5 bases from V and 7 bases from J; junction bases left unmatched: 10. In nucleotides, the CDR3 is TGTGCCAGCAGCACGAGGACAGGGATGCGGGAGCAGTACTTC. Its protein product is CASSTRTGMREQYF.

V gene TRBV5-1 combines with J gene TRBJ2-3; TRBD2 aligns across 7 bases. The CDR3 loop spans 15 amino acids. The trim removed 0 bases at V and 3 bases at J, leaving 4 bases unmatched. Germline CDR1 and CDR2: SGHRS and YFSETQ. The CDR3 protein is CASSLEAGLTDTQYF. The CDR3 DNA is TGCGCCAGCAGCTTGGAAGCGGGGCTAACAGATACGCAGTATTTT.

The chain carries TRBV21-1 and TRBJ1-5; no DNA check was done on the table's D call, TRBD1. TRBV21-1 represents a pseudogene. The CDR3 contains 17 residues. CDR3 in DNA: TGTGCCAGCAGCTTCCGGGACAGGGGTCAGAGCAATCAGCCCCAGCATTTT. As protein: CASSFRDRGQSNQPQHF.

Of note for this clone: Given a much more abundant clone one base away, this may be a read error. This chain links TRBV2 with TRBJ1-6; 9 bases agree with TRBD1. Germline V lookup: CDR1 SNHLY, CDR2 FYNNEI. With V trimmed by 7 bases and J by 7 bases, 2 bases remained unmatched. CDR3 length: 13 residues. CDR3 amino acids: CASKGQGNSPLHF. The CDR3 DNA reads as TGTGCCAGCAAGGGACAGGGAAATTCACCCCTCCACTTT.

This clone came up a few times. This chain joins TRBV14 and TRBJ1-3; 8 bases are a match to TRBD1. CDR3 size: 15 residues. J lost 4 bases, V lost 4 bases, and 6 bases had no gene match. Germline loops: CDR1 SGHDN, CDR2 FVKESK. The DNA of the CDR3 is TGTGCCAGCAGCCCGGACAGGGTTGGCGGAAACACCATATATTTT. Translated, it gives CASSPDRVGGNTIYF. Full variable domain (missing parts from reference TRBV14 and TRBJ1-3): EAGVTQFPSHSVIEKGQTVTLRCDPISGHDNLYWYRRVMGKEIKFLLHFVKESKQDESGMPNNRFLAERTGGTYSTLKVQPAELEDSGVYFCASSPDRVGGNTIYFGEGSWLTVV.

The J gene is TRBJ2-2, the V gene TRBV5-6, with 11 nucleotides matching TRBD2. CDR3 length: 16 residues. Unmatched junction bases numbered 3, after V lost 5 bases and J lost 0 bases. Per the germline V gene, CDR1 is SGHDT and CDR2 is YYEEEE. The CDR3 loop is CASRLAGGPNTGELFF. The CDR3 bases are TGTGCCAGCAGGCTAGCGGGAGGACCGAACACCGGGGAGCTGTTTTTT.

The chain has TRBV5-6 and TRBJ2-2; weak D call: TRBD1 (7 bases). Germline V lookup: CDR1 SGHDT, CDR2 YYEEEE. The germline V and J ends were trimmed by 6 bases and 7 bases, with 10 bases remaining between them. This CDR3 contains 12 residues. The CDR3 DNA reads TGTGCCAGCACCCAGGGGGGCGGGGAGCTGTTTTTT. Translated: CASTQGGGELFF.